Listed below are T cell receptor beta chains from one sample, sequenced in a study of T cells in Graves' hyperthyroidism and ophthalmopathy. Using its own MiXCR run on the multiplex PCR reads, TCRdb lists one record per CDR3 protein. The top ten clones hold less than 20% of a sample with 550,000 to 800,000 distinct CDR3 sequences, 15% to 20% of them seen once. Sample: blood. These receptors came from a man aged 45 to 65 with Graves' hyperthyroidism. The CDR3 runs from the conserved cysteine through the conserved F or W. D genes are given only for firm matches. Size is omitted from some rows. Given values are once, few, many or a class for expanded clones.

size	D	V	J	CDR3	DNA
many	TRBD1	TRBV5-1	TRBJ2-7	CASSSGTGGLDEQYF	TGCGCCAGCAGCTCCGGGACAGGGGGCTTGGACGAGCAGTACTTC
few	NA	TRBV12-3/TRBV12-4	TRBJ1-1	CASKTQGTVNTEAFF	TGTGCCAGCAAGACCCAGGGGACGGTGAACACTGAAGCTTTCTTT
few	TRBD1	TRBV3-1	TRBJ2-7	CASSLQGATNEQYF	TGTGCCAGCAGCCTACAGGGGGCGACGAACGAGCAGTACTTC
few	TRBD1	TRBV6-1	TRBJ1-4	CASSERRTGSNEKLFF	TGTGCCAGCAGTGAACGACGGACAGGATCTAATGAAAAACTGTTTTTT
NA	TRBD2	TRBV7-3	TRBJ2-7	CASSRLTGTSGPSSYEQYF	TGCGCCAGCAGCCGACTCACCGGGACTAGCGGGCCAAGCTCCTACGAGCAGTACTTC
many	TRBD1	TRBV6-1	TRBJ1-2	CASSYVQGGYGYTF	TGTGCCAGCAGTTATGTGCAGGGGGGCTATGGCTACACCTTC
few	NA	TRBV29-1	TRBJ2-7	CSVEDRSRGEQYF	TGCAGCGTTGAAGATCGATCGCGGGGCGAGCAGTACTTC
few	TRBD2	TRBV7-6	TRBJ2-2	CASSDGLAGYTGELFF	TGTGCCAGCAGCGATGGACTAGCGGGGTACACCGGGGAGCTGTTTTTT
many	NA	TRBV27	TRBJ2-7	CASSLSMGFDEQYF	TGTGCCAGCAGTTTATCGATGGGGTTCGACGAGCAGTACTTC
many	TRBD1	TRBV7-9	TRBJ2-3	CASSFFRDRSTDTQYF	TGTGCCAGCAGCTTTTTTAGGGACAGATCTACAGATACGCAGTATTTT
many	TRBD2	TRBV28	TRBJ2-7	CASSPSLRLAETYEQYF	TGTGCCAGCAGTCCCTCTCTCCGACTAGCGGAAACCTACGAGCAGTACTTC
many	NA	TRBV28	TRBJ2-2	CASSSGQNGELFF	TGTGCCAGCAGTTCCGGACAGAACGGGGAGCTGTTTTTT
few	NA	TRBV20-1	TRBJ2-1	CSARGGGSYNEQFF	TGCAGTGCCCGCGGAGGGGGCTCCTACAATGAGCAGTTCTTC
many	TRBD1	TRBV5-1	TRBJ2-1	CASSPTGGIAYNEQFF	TGCGCCAGCAGCCCGACAGGGGGGATAGCCTACAATGAGCAGTTCTTC
many	TRBD2	TRBV29-1	TRBJ2-1	CSVDATGTSGVGSYNEQFF	TGCAGCGTTGACGCAACCGGGACTAGCGGGGTCGGTTCCTACAATGAGCAGTTCTTC
NA	TRBD2	TRBV20-1	TRBJ2-3	CSAIPRTYLAGYADTQYF	TGCAGTGCTATCCCCCGGACTTATCTAGCGGGGTATGCAGATACGCAGTATTTT
many	NA	TRBV4-1	TRBJ2-3	CASSQTRGPDTQYF	TGCGCCAGCAGCCAAACGCGAGGGCCAGATACGCAGTATTTT
NA	NA	TRBV7-9	TRBJ1-2	CASSLVPLGDYGYTF	TGTGCCAGCAGCTTAGTGCCCCTGGGGGACTATGGCTACACCTTC
many	NA	TRBV12-3/TRBV12-4	TRBJ2-1	CASSFKARWLVLKDEQFF	TGTGCCAGCAGTTTTAAAGCCCGATGGCTAGTGTTAAAGGATGAGCAGTTCTTC
NA	NA	TRBV7-2	TRBJ1-2	CASSLVGYYGYTF	TGTGCCAGCAGCCTGGTGGGTTATTATGGCTACACCTTC
NA	TRBD1	TRBV28	TRBJ1-2	CASSPTGLNYGYTF	TGTGCCAGCAGTCCGACAGGGTTGAACTATGGCTACACCTTC
NA	TRBD2	TRBV20-1	TRBJ2-5	CSARAGEVQETQYF	TGCAGTGCTAGGGCGGGAGAGGTACAAGAGACCCAGTACTTC
many	NA	TRBV28	TRBJ2-1	CASSPLEGLYNEQFF	TGTGCCAGCAGCCCCCTGGAGGGTCTCTACAATGAGCAGTTCTTC
many	NA	TRBV28	TRBJ2-3	CATRSWRSTDTQYF	TGTGCCACCCGTTCCTGGAGGAGCACAGATACGCAGTATTTT
few	NA	TRBV28	TRBJ1-1	CASRWGRTREEAFF	TGTGCCAGCAGGTGGGGTCGGACACGCGAAGAAGCTTTCTTT
many	NA	TRBV29-1	TRBJ2-3	CSVVGQTYTDTQYF	TGCAGCGTTGTTGGACAGACCTACACAGATACGCAGTATTTT
many	NA	TRBV4-1	TRBJ2-7	CASSQNRDWISSYEQYF	TGCGCCAGCAGCCAGAACCGGGACTGGATAAGCTCCTACGAGCAGTACTTC
few	NA	TRBV20-1	TRBJ1-5	CSARDGEQPQHF	TGCAGTGCTAGAGACGGGGAACAGCCCCAGCATTTT
many	NA	TRBV11-1	TRBJ2-3	CASSLRDLPYTDTQYF	TGTGCCAGCAGCTTAAGGGACCTTCCCTACACAGATACGCAGTATTTT
NA	NA	TRBV11-2	TRBJ2-5	CASSTIQGGQTQYF	TGTGCCAGCAGCACGATACAGGGGGGGCAGACCCAGTACTTC
few	TRBD1	TRBV24-1	TRBJ2-5	CATSDPGQFQETQYF	TGTGCCACCAGTGACCCGGGACAGTTCCAAGAGACCCAGTACTTC
NA	TRBD2	TRBV20-1	TRBJ2-3	CSARTGGLAGIDTQYF	TGCAGTGCTAGAACGGGCGGACTAGCGGGAATAGATACGCAGTATTTT
NA	TRBD2	TRBV9	TRBJ2-1	CASSVAAGGGMDEQFF	TGTGCCAGCAGCGTGGCAGCGGGAGGGGGGATGGATGAGCAGTTCTTC
many	NA	TRBV6-5	TRBJ1-1	CASSYSNLGQPNTEAFF	TGTGCCAGCAGTTACTCGAACTTAGGACAACCGAACACTGAAGCTTTCTTT
NA	NA	TRBV4-1	TRBJ1-6	CASSHDQGVRNSPLHF	TGCGCCAGCAGCCATGACCAAGGGGTTCGTAATTCACCCCTCCACTTT
NA	TRBD1	TRBV6-1	TRBJ1-2	CASSPRHGKATTGNNYGYTF	TGTGCCAGCAGTCCTCGGCACGGCAAGGCCACGACAGGGAACAACTATGGCTACACCTTC
NA	TRBD2	TRBV27	TRBJ2-1	CASSLSLAGVGERFF	TGTGCCAGCAGTTTATCCCTAGCGGGAGTAGGTGAGCGGTTCTTC
many	NA	TRBV15	TRBJ1-1	CATSGGPYQNTEAFF	TGTGCCACCAGCGGGGGGCCGTACCAGAACACTGAAGCTTTCTTT
few	NA	TRBV5-5	TRBJ2-5	CASSFQAQETQYF	TGTGCCAGCAGCTTTCAAGCCCAAGAGACCCAGTACTTC
NA	TRBD2	TRBV11-2	TRBJ2-7	CASSLEDRLAGPSEQYF	TGTGCCAGCAGCTTAGAGGATCGGCTAGCGGGCCCCTCCGAGCAGTACTTC
many	NA	TRBV20-1	TRBJ2-5	CSARAPGLGTQETQYF	TGCAGTGCTAGAGCCCCGGGACTGGGGACTCAAGAGACCCAGTACTTC
NA	TRBD2	TRBV6-5	TRBJ2-3	CASGLRTSGSTDTQYF	TGTGCCAGCGGTTTGAGGACTAGCGGGAGTACAGATACGCAGTATTTT
NA	TRBD2	TRBV4-1	TRBJ2-3	CASSHGLAGVTDTQYF	TGCGCCAGCAGCCATGGACTAGCGGGAGTCACAGATACGCAGTATTTT
many	NA	TRBV19	TRBJ2-7	CASSIKPPPYEQYF	TGTGCCAGTAGTATAAAGCCCCCCCCCTACGAGCAGTACTTC
many	NA	TRBV11-2	TRBJ1-2	CASSPTDSHYGYTF	TGTGCCAGCAGCCCCACGGACAGCCACTATGGCTACACCTTC
few	NA	TRBV9	TRBJ1-1	CASSVVGRGLADTEAFF	TGTGCCAGCAGCGTAGTCGGCAGGGGTCTTGCTGACACTGAAGCTTTCTTT